Here is one T cell receptor beta chain with its context. Its matching antigen is unknown. Trimming cost V 5 bases and J 4 bases, with 9 bases left between them. The CDR3 has 12 residues. CDR1 is SGHRS, CDR2 YFSETQ, per germline. This sample is drawn from a study of cytomegalovirus exposure and HLA in healthy donors. Across the study: Most donors, 80% to 90% of several hundred genotyped, fell in the Caucasian-associated ancestry cluster. Study observations and caveats: Follow-up analysis later connected one missense variant in DCLRE1C with trimming of TCR beta V- and J-genes.

PCR employed 60 Vbeta and 13 Jbeta primers. TCRdb keeps only in-frame clones here, not all; method: immunoSEQ multiplex PCR. The sample contains about 200,000 clones, about four fifths of which appear only once. The rearrangement uses TRBV5-1 and TRBJ2-5; D is unresolved. Sequencing input: PBMCs. The TCR comes from a girl between 5 and 17 years old in good health and CMV-seropositive. CDR3 region: CASRDSGETQYF. The CDR3 DNA reads TGCGCCAGCAGGGATTCGGGAGAGACCCAGTACTTC.